The 10 T cell receptor beta chains presented below share a single source sample, sequenced in a study of regulatory T cells in long-lasting Graves disease. Time point in this sample: persistent/refractory GD, antithyroid drugs over 5 years with positive TRAb. The TCR library was prepared using RNA isolated from PBMCs. Arm-PCR with iRepertoire HTBI primers amplified the CDR3 regions for these TCR beta libraries. TCRdb passed the multiplex PCR reads through MiXCR, listing each CDR3 protein once. The data hold 300,000 to 400,000 distinct CDR3 sequences, with about 19% observed a single time. This sample comprised peripheral blood mononuclear cells (PBMCs), obtained when the disease was refractory, from a patient treated with antithyroid drugs. The receptors were sampled from a female donor with Graves disease.

This clonotype has at least ten counts. The chain carries TRBV6-2 or TRBV6-3 and TRBJ2-5, with 8 bases matching TRBD1. The J segment lost 9 bases and the V segment lost 5 bases, leaving 11 bases of the junction unmatched. The CDR3 loop spans 14 amino acids. The germline V gene encodes CDR1 MNHEY and CDR2 SVGEGT. The CDR3 region has the DNA TGTGCCAGCAGTCCCCGACAGGGGATCCGGGCCCAGTACTTC. Protein: CASSPRQGIRAQYF.

The sample holds many counts of this clonotype. The chain has TRBV7-9 and TRBJ1-4; tentatively, D is TRBD1 (5 bases). V shed 5 bases and J shed 8 bases, with 15 bases lying between them. Germline loops: CDR1 SEHNR, CDR2 FQNEAQ (reference sequence). This CDR3 has 14 amino acids. CDR3: CASSPGPPTEKLFF. CDR3 DNA sequence: TGTGCCAGCAGCCCGGGACCGCCTACCGAAAAACTGTTTTTT.

This clonotype has a count of ten or more. The DNA of the CDR3 is TGTGCCAGCAGCTCCCCCCAGGGCTACGAGCAGTACTTC. Protein sequence: CASSSPQGYEQYF. The V gene is TRBV12-3 or TRBV12-4, the J gene TRBJ2-7; TRBD1 might be the D (5 bases). This CDR3 spans 13 amino acids. V was trimmed by 6 bases and J by 3 bases, leaving 12 bases between them.

This clonotype was counted between two and nine times. The chain carries TRBV29-1 and TRBJ1-1, with unresolved D. Trimming took off 0 bases at V and 6 bases at J, with 11 bases between the two ends. Germline CDR1 reads SQVTM; CDR2 reads ANQGSEA. This CDR3 contains 13 residues. The CDR3 region is CSVEEVLSAEAFF. As DNA, the CDR3 is TGCAGCGTTGAAGAGGTTTTGAGCGCTGAAGCTTTCTTT.

This clonotype was observed a few times. CDR3 residues: CASSHRGQNYGYTF. DNA for the CDR3: TGTGCCAGCAGCCACAGGGGCCAGAACTATGGCTACACCTTC. This chain joins TRBV3-1 and TRBJ1-2; TRBD1 is a possible D gene (6 bases). Germline lookup yields CDR1 LGHDT and CDR2 YNNKEL (reference sequence). V dropped 3 bases and J dropped 2 bases, with 10 bases sitting between them. This CDR3 comprises 14 residues.

This clonotype has only a few counts. V is TRBV7-9 and J is TRBJ1-4; D gene unclear. This CDR3 is 13 amino acids long. CDR1 is SEHNR, CDR2 FQNEAQ, per germline (reference sequence). The V gene lost 1 base and the J gene lost 7 bases, with 7 bases spanning the gap. The DNA for the CDR3 is TGTGCCAGCAGCTTAGTTGCGATTGAAAAACTGTTTTTT. Amino acid sequence: CASSLVAIEKLFF.

In this sample, this clonotype turned up a few times. The chain is built from TRBV18 and TRBJ2-3, with unresolved D. The CDR3 spans 11 residues. Trimming removed 5 bases from V and 4 bases from J, with 4 bases in between. Per germline, CDR1 KGHSH and CDR2 LQKENI. Written as DNA, the CDR3 is TGTGCCAGCTCAGTAGCAGATACGCAGTATTTT. Translating gives CASSVADTQYF.

This clonotype was seen at least ten times. The genes are TRBV2 and TRBJ2-7; 9 bases agree with TRBD1. This CDR3 comprises 14 residues. The germline CDR1 and CDR2 sequences are SNHLY and FYNNEI. With V trimmed by 7 bases and J by 2 bases, 6 bases remained unmatched. CDR3 nucleotide sequence: TGTGCCAGCAAATACAGGGGGCAAACCTACGAGCAGTACTTC. This translates into CASKYRGQTYEQYF.

This clonotype was seen a few times. This rearrangement joins TRBV5-6 to TRBJ2-7; TRBD2 agrees at 12 bases. V lost 7 bases to trimming and J lost 3 bases; unmatched junction nucleotides: 2. This CDR3 contains 13 residues. The germline V gene has CDR1 SGHDT and CDR2 YYEEEE. CDR3 DNA sequence: TGTGCCAGCGCGGGACTAGCGGGCTACGAGCAGTACTTC. It codes for CASAGLAGYEQYF.

This clonotype has at least ten counts. The chain combines TRBV28 with TRBJ1-5, with a weak D call TRBD1 (6 bases). Deletions cut 7 bases from V and 1 base from J, with 14 bases between. Germline values: CDR1 MDHEN, CDR2 SYDVKM. The CDR3 extends over 15 amino acids. CDR3 DNA sequence: TGTGCCAGCAATAGGGGGTTCTTAAGCAATCAGCCCCAGCATTTT. Its translation is CASNRGFLSNQPQHF.